This T cell receptor beta chain appears in the sequencing data of a study of T cell responses to AZD1222 COVID-19 vaccine. Repertoires were generated with immunoSEQ multiplex PCR, while TCRdb's copy carries only in-frame clones and drops some. The sample contains some 140,000 clones, approximately 87% of which appear only once. Remarks on this clone: What it binds is not known.

CDR1 and CDR2 from the germline V gene are MNHNS and SASEGT. CDR3 size: 19 residues. Trimming took 2 bases from V and 4 from J; bases not matched to a gene: 13. Study conclusions and caveats: No day 14 peak samples; only post-peak repertoires were characterized. Among AZD1222 vaccinees, only six or seven were seropositive at baseline. Vaccine-associated CD4 TCRs ranged over spike, dominating at 160-218 and 743-854. Females made up more of the donors, who were largely white British, and clonal diversity may have come out too low.

This rearrangement joins TRBV6-1 to TRBJ2-3, with 12 bases identical to TRBD2. The clonotype was recovered from an adult in good health. The starting material was peripheral blood, obtained on day 0 of MenACWY control vaccination. CDR3 nucleotide sequence: TGTGCCAGCAGTGAACCCTCTAGCGGGGGGGCAAATTTTGCAGATACGCAGTATTTT. Protein sequence: CASSEPSSGGANFADTQYF.